The rows below give T cell receptor beta chains drawn from one sample of a study of blood T cell repertoires in COVID-19. Produced via immunoSEQ multiplex PCR; TCRdb's table is partial and in-frame only. The table lists 250,000 to 300,000 clones, about nine tenths of them singletons. Source material: peripheral blood. These receptors were obtained from a woman in her twenties or thirties who had recovered from COVID-19. The CDR3 runs from the conserved cysteine through the conserved F or W. D genes are given only for firm matches. Expanded clones get a size class; other rows say once, few or many, or leave the size out.

D gene	J gene	clone size	V gene	CDR3 DNA	CDR3 protein
TRBD2	TRBJ2-1	.	TRBV5-6	TGTGCCAGCAGCTTGGGTAGCGGGGGGTCCTACAATGAGCAGTTCTTC	CASSLGSGGSYNEQFF
.	TRBJ1-2	.	TRBV5-1	TGCGCCAGCAGCTTGGGGCAGATTAACTATGGCTACACCTTC	CASSLGQINYGYTF
.	TRBJ1-1	.	TRBV9	TGTGCCAGCAGCTCCGTTGAGGGCACTGAAGCTTTCTTT	CASSSVEGTEAFF
.	TRBJ1-5	.	TRBV5-5	TGTGCCAGCAGCTTCAGGGTTGGGCAGCCCCAGCATTTT	CASSFRVGQPQHF
.	TRBJ1-4	.	TRBV5-1	TGCGCCAGCAGCTTGGCCGGGAATAATGAAAAACTGTTTTTT	CASSLAGNNEKLFF
.	TRBJ2-7	.	TRBV25-1	TGTGCCAGCAGTGACCGCTACGAGCAGTACTTC	CASSDRYEQYF
TRBD1	TRBJ1-3	.	TRBV5-1	TGCGCCAGCAGCCCGCTCGGACAGGGAGGAGTTGGAAACACCATATATTTT	CASSPLGQGGVGNTIYF
TRBD1	TRBJ2-1	.	TRBV6-5	TGTGCCAGCAGTTCATACAGGGGGAACTTCTACAATGAGCAGTTCTTC	CASSSYRGNFYNEQFF
.	TRBJ1-6	.	TRBV3-1/TRBV3-2	TGTGCCAGCAGCCAAGAAACAGGGTTTAATTCACCCCTCCACTTT	CASSQETGFNSPLHF
TRBD2	TRBJ2-1	.	TRBV4-2	TGTGCCAGCAGCCAAGAAGCGGGGGGGCCCTCCATATACAATGAGCAGTTCTTC	CASSQEAGGPSIYNEQFF
TRBD1	TRBJ2-7	.	TRBV28	TGTGCCAGCACCTTTAACGTAGGACAGGGGGTTGACGACTACGAGCAGTACTTC	CASTFNVGQGVDDYEQYF
TRBD1	TRBJ1-1	.	TRBV6-5	TGTGCCAGCAGGAGAACAGGGGACACTGAAGCTTTCTTT	CASRRTGDTEAFF
.	TRBJ1-2	.	TRBV5-6	TGTGCCAGCAGCTTCCAGAACTATGGCTACACCTTC	CASSFQNYGYTF
.	TRBJ1-4	.	TRBV4-1	TGCGCCAGCAGCCAAGATTATGGGTACGCGGCTGAAAAACTGTTTTTT	CASSQDYGYAAEKLFF
.	TRBJ1-4	.	TRBV6-6	TGTGCCAGCAGTCCTCGGACAGTGGCAAAAACTAATGAAAAACTGTTTTTT	CASSPRTVAKTNEKLFF
TRBD1	TRBJ1-1	.	TRBV2	TGTGCCAGCAGAGCTACAGGGGAAGTTAAAGCTTTCTTT	CASRATGEVKAFF
.	TRBJ2-1	.	TRBV3-1/TRBV3-2	TGTGCCAGCAGCCAACCAGGAGCAGGGGCTCATCGGTTCTTC	CASSQPGAGAHRFF
.	TRBJ1-5	.	TRBV12-3/TRBV12-4	TGTGCCAGCAGGGAGACTGGCCAGCCCCAGCATTTT	CASRETGQPQHF
.	TRBJ2-5	few	TRBV18	TGTGCCAGCTCACCCAGGCTAACGGAGGGGTATGAGACCCAGTACTTC	CASSPRLTEGYETQYF